The T cell receptor beta chain described here comes from a study of cytomegalovirus exposure and HLA in healthy donors. At the level of the study: Membership in the Caucasian-associated ancestry cluster was found for 81% of nearly 400 genotyped donors. General study findings and limits: Donors were assumed by presence/absence analyses to have roughly uniform sequencing depth. About 87% or about 30% of the time was how often most TCR beta V segments were productive, according to an earlier analysis. Rare sequences made up most TCRs, while some public TCRs were found in many donors.

The PCR was carried out with 60 Vbeta primers and 13 Jbeta primers. This table comes from immunoSEQ multiplex PCR, and its TCRdb copy is limited to in-frame clones, with some not included. The table shows hundreds of thousands of clones, with approximately 83% occurring only once. Regarding this clone: Its matching antigen is unknown.

The receptor's source is a girl between 5 and 17 years old in good health and CMV-seronegative. What was sequenced was PBMCs.

The chain's CDR3 is CASSVVASGRIFTDTQYF. CDR3 nucleotides: TGTGCCAGCAGCGTCGTTGCTAGCGGGAGGATCTTCACAGATACGCAGTATTTT. This sequence joins TRBV7-9 and TRBJ2-3, with 11 bases lining up with TRBD2. The V and J ends lost 5 bases and 2 bases, in that order; junction bases with no gene match: 12. Germline CDR1 is SEHNR and CDR2 is FQNEAQ (reference sequence). The CDR3 totals 18 residues.